What follows are 16 T cell receptor beta chains derived from one specimen sequenced in a study of CD8 T cells in Susac syndrome. RNA totalling roughly 0.45 to 1 ug underwent reverse transcription with random hexamers. In TCRdb, the immunoSEQ multiplex PCR reads were re-called with MiXCR into one record per CDR3 protein. Of 250,000 to 300,000 distinct CDR3 sequences listed, roughly 85% were seen once; the top ten hold 0.11%. Source material: CD8+ T cells from PBMCs. Every receptor here comes from a human donor with multiple sclerosis.

This rearrangement joins TRBV27 to TRBJ1-5; D might be TRBD1 (5 bases). The CDR3 has 15 residues. Germline V gives CDR1 MNHEY, CDR2 SMNVEV (reference sequence). Trimming cost V 6 bases and J 4 bases, with 16 bases left between them. The CDR3 loop reads CASSSFWGRNQPQHF. The CDR3 coding sequence is TGTGCCAGCAGCTCCTTCTGGGGGAGGAATCAGCCCCAGCATTTT.

V and J are TRBV11-2 and TRBJ2-5; 7 positions match TRBD1. Germline CDR1 reads SGHAT; CDR2 reads FQNNGV. J gave up 5 bases and V 3 bases, and 12 bases lay outside the gene matches. The CDR3 covers 16 residues. CDR3 nucleotide sequence: TGTGCCAGCAGCTTCCAGCACAGGGGATTCAGGGAGACCCAGTACTTC. Amino acid sequence: CASSFQHRGFRETQYF.

V gene TRBV6-5 combines with J gene TRBJ2-2; the D gene could be TRBD1 or TRBD2 (7 bases each). The CDR3 consists of 13 residues. V shed 5 bases and J shed 6 bases, with 10 bases lying between them. The germline V gene has CDR1 MNHEY and CDR2 SVGAGI. The CDR3: CASSPGGAGELFF. The CDR3 bases are TGTGCCAGCAGTCCAGGGGGGGCCGGGGAGCTGTTTTTT.

The CDR3 loop is CSARDRQKNRTWVPSLAQETQYF. The CDR3 region has the DNA TGCAGTGCTAGAGATAGGCAAAAAAACCGTACGTGGGTCCCATCATTAGCCCAAGAGACCCAGTACTTC. This chain joins TRBV20-1 and TRBJ2-5; unclear D gene. CDR1 is DFQATT, CDR2 SNEGSKA, per germline (reference sequence). This CDR3 is built from 23 residues. Trimming shortened V by 0 bases and J by 1 base, and 36 bases separated the two germline ends.

DNA for the CDR3: TGCAGCGTCTCTACCGGGACTAATTACAATGAGCAGTTCTTC. Translated, it gives CSVSTGTNYNEQFF. The chain uses TRBV29-1 and TRBJ2-1, with 7 bases fitting TRBD2. J was trimmed by 4 bases and V by 6 bases; bases with no gene match: 9. Germline V CDR1 and CDR2: SQVTM, ANQGSEA. The CDR3 length is 14 residues.

This sequence joins TRBV12-3 or TRBV12-4 and TRBJ1-4, with a tentative D call TRBD1 (6 bases). This CDR3 spans 14 amino acids. Between the trimmed V and J ends, which lost 2 bases and 8 bases, there was a span of 12 bases. The DNA for the CDR3 is TGTGCCAGCAGTTTAACAGGGCGGAAAGAAAAACTGTTTTTT. It is translated as CASSLTGRKEKLFF.

The chain recombines TRBV10-3 with TRBJ1-1; D is uncertain. Trimming stripped 2 bases from V and 1 base from J, with 5 bases between. Germline V gene sequence: CDR1 ENHRY, CDR2 SYGVKD. The CDR3 has 13 residues. The CDR3 coding sequence is TGTGCCATCAGTGAGGGGCAGAACACTGAAGCTTTCTTT. Amino acid sequence: CAISEGQNTEAFF.

CDR3 nucleotides: TGTGCCTGGGGTCCGGGACTGGGTGGTGAGGAGACCCAGTACTTC. Translation gives CAWGPGLGGEETQYF. The chain couples TRBV30 to TRBJ2-5, with D possibly TRBD2 on 6 matching bases. The CDR3 length is 15 residues. Trimming left V 5 bases short and J 5 bases short, with 21 bases between. Germline loops: CDR1 GTSNPN, CDR2 SVGIG (reference sequence).

This chain connects TRBV12-3 or TRBV12-4 to TRBJ2-7; D is possibly TRBD1 (5 bases). Trimming took off 5 bases at V and 6 bases at J, with 17 bases between the two ends. The CDR3 loop spans 14 amino acids. The CDR3 DNA is TGTGCCAGCAGTCCGATAGGACATCCCCGCGAGCAGTACTTC. Protein: CASSPIGHPREQYF.

The chain joins TRBV27 to TRBJ2-1, with 9 nucleotides matching TRBD2. The CDR3 totals 15 residues. Germline V gives CDR1 MNHEY, CDR2 SMNVEV (reference sequence). V shed 2 bases, J shed 10 bases, and the junction held 9 bases outside the gene matches. CDR3 in amino acids: CASSLAGGPMGEQFF. CDR3 in DNA: TGTGCCAGCAGTTTAGCGGGAGGGCCGATGGGGGAGCAGTTCTTC.

The genes are TRBV29-1 and TRBJ2-3; a possible D gene is TRBD2 (6 bases). This CDR3 is built from 11 residues. V was shortened by 5 bases and J by 5 bases, with 8 bases between the two germline ends. Germline CDR1 is SQVTM and CDR2 is ANQGSEA. The CDR3 loop is CSVLEGDTQYF. CDR3 in DNA: TGCAGCGTTTTGGAGGGAGATACGCAGTATTTT.

The CDR3 DNA is TGCGCCAGCAGGGGGGAGGGTATAAACACTGAAGCTTTCTTT. Residues: CASRGEGINTEAFF. This chain links TRBV5-1 with TRBJ1-1, with a weak D call TRBD1 (5 bases). CDR3 length: 14 amino acids. Germline assignment: CDR1 SGHRS and CDR2 YFSETQ. Trimming removed 5 bases from V and 2 bases from J, with 13 bases in between.

The chain carries TRBV24-1 and TRBJ2-1; tentatively, D is TRBD1 (7 bases). Looked up from germline, CDR1 is KGHDR and CDR2 is SFDVKD. The V end lost 3 bases, the J end lost 5 bases, and 10 bases lay between the germline ends. The CDR3 runs to 14 residues. The CDR3 is CATSDQGGNNEQFF. Here the CDR3 DNA reads TGTGCCACCAGTGATCAGGGGGGTAACAATGAGCAGTTCTTC.

This chain joins TRBV7-9 and TRBJ2-7, with 7 positions matching TRBD2. The CDR3 runs to 12 residues. Looked up from germline, CDR1 is SEHNR and CDR2 is FQNEAQ (reference sequence). Trimming took 5 bases from V and 7 from J; bases not matched to a gene: 5. CDR3 loop: CASSGDYPEQYF. The CDR3 DNA is TGTGCCAGCAGCGGGGACTACCCAGAGCAGTACTTC.

In its sample, this clonotype was seen a few times. The chain recombines TRBV19 with TRBJ2-7; perhaps TRBD2 as D (6 bases). CDR3 length: 13 amino acids. V shed 8 bases and J shed 1 base, with 12 bases lying between them. The germline CDR1 and CDR2 sequences are LNHDA and SQIVND (reference sequence). As DNA, the CDR3 is TGTGCCAGTCGGGGACTTTCTTCCTACGAGCAGTACTTC. Translating gives CASRGLSSYEQYF.

The rearrangement joins TRBV5-4 to TRBJ2-1, with D unclear. Germline CDR1 reads SGHNT; CDR2 reads YYREEE (reference sequence). The CDR3 sequence is 14 residues long. V lost 1 base and J lost 10, with 15 bases in between. The CDR3 region has the DNA TGTGCCAGCAGCTTGCCGGAATTCCGTGGGGAGCAGTTCTTC. Its translation: CASSLPEFRGEQFF.